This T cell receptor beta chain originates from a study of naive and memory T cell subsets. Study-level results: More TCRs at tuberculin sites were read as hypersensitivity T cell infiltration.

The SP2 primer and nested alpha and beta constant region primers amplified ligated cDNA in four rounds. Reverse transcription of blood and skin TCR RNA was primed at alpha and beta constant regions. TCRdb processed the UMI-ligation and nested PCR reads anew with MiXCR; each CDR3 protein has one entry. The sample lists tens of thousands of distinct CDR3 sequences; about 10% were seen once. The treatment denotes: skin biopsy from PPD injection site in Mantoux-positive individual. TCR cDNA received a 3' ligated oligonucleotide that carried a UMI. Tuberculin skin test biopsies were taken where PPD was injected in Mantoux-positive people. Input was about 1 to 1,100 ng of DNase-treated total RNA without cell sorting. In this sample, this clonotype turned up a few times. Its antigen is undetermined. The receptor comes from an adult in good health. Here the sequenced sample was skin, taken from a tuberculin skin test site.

CDR3 region: CASRRQYTGELFF. CDR3 DNA sequence: TGTGCCAGCAGAAGACAGTACACCGGGGAGCTGTTTTTT. The chain uses TRBV28 and TRBJ2-2; maybe TRBD1 (5 bases). Trimming stripped 6 bases from V and 3 bases from J, with 8 bases between. Per germline, CDR1 MDHEN and CDR2 SYDVKM. The CDR3 spans 13 residues. The entire variable domain, with the rest obtained from reference TRBV28 and TRBJ2-2, is as follows: DVKVTQSSRYLVKRTGEKVFLECVQDMDHENMFWYRQDPGLGLRLIYFSYDVKMKEKGDIPEGYSVSREKKERFSLILESASTNQTSMYLCASRRQYTGELFFGEGSRLTVL.